A selection of T cell receptor beta chains follows, all from one sample in a study of shared clonotypes between healthy human individuals. Produced via immunoSEQ multiplex PCR; TCRdb's table is partial and in-frame only. This sample has millions of clones; 90% to 95% occur once, and the top ten carry 0.1% to 0.15%. Sequenced sample: naive CD4+ T cells sorted from blood. These TCRs come from a man between 18 and 35 years old in good health. Each CDR3 is given with its conserved first and last residue. The D gene is left open where the match is weak.

d_gene: .
v_gene: TRBV5-6
j_gene: TRBJ1-4
CDR3aa: CASSTGSEKLFF

d_gene: .
v_gene: TRBV2
j_gene: TRBJ2-1
CDR3aa: CASSGRTGYNEQFF

d_gene: TRBD2
v_gene: TRBV7-9
j_gene: TRBJ2-5
CDR3aa: CASSHRSGLQETQYF

d_gene: TRBD1
v_gene: TRBV5-6
j_gene: TRBJ1-6
CDR3aa: CASSLGTGTGDSPLHF

d_gene: .
v_gene: TRBV30
j_gene: TRBJ2-7
CDR3aa: CAWSSDYEQYF

d_gene: .
v_gene: TRBV6-1
j_gene: TRBJ1-1
CDR3aa: CASRDSGTKTEAFF

d_gene: .
v_gene: TRBV27
j_gene: TRBJ2-7
CDR3aa: CASSLARSSYEQYF

d_gene: TRBD1
v_gene: TRBV27
j_gene: TRBJ1-2
CDR3aa: CASSGTGPYGYTF

d_gene: .
v_gene: TRBV20-1
j_gene: TRBJ1-1
CDR3aa: CSARDADEAFF

d_gene: TRBD1
v_gene: TRBV5-1
j_gene: TRBJ1-4
CDR3aa: CASSGDRVNEKLFF

d_gene: .
v_gene: TRBV6-5
j_gene: TRBJ1-5
CDR3aa: CASRVALDSNQPQHF

d_gene: .
v_gene: TRBV7-6
j_gene: TRBJ2-3
CDR3aa: CASSLTESTDTQYF

d_gene: .
v_gene: TRBV6-1
j_gene: TRBJ1-1
CDR3aa: CASSEQGIRDTEAFF

d_gene: .
v_gene: TRBV5-4
j_gene: TRBJ2-3
CDR3aa: CASSFRSTDTQYF

d_gene: TRBD1
v_gene: TRBV30
j_gene: TRBJ1-6
CDR3aa: CAWGKGDSNSPLHF

d_gene: .
v_gene: TRBV11-2
j_gene: TRBJ2-5
CDR3aa: CASSLMEETQYF

d_gene: TRBD2
v_gene: TRBV5-8
j_gene: TRBJ2-3
CDR3aa: CASSLIASGNTDTQYF

d_gene: .
v_gene: TRBV10-3
j_gene: TRBJ2-5
CDR3aa: CAISESVSTAYQETQYF

d_gene: .
v_gene: TRBV7-9
j_gene: TRBJ1-3
CDR3aa: CASSLAEYSGNTIYF

d_gene: .
v_gene: TRBV7-2
j_gene: TRBJ1-3
CDR3aa: CASSLAAARNTIYF

d_gene: .
v_gene: TRBV11-2
j_gene: TRBJ1-5
CDR3aa: CASSSGEGRQPQHF

d_gene: TRBD1
v_gene: TRBV6-5
j_gene: TRBJ2-5
CDR3aa: CASSPDRGRVETQYF

d_gene: .
v_gene: TRBV9
j_gene: TRBJ1-1
CDR3aa: CASSAPPLNTEAFF

d_gene: .
v_gene: TRBV12-5
j_gene: TRBJ1-2
CDR3aa: CASGLGPGGWGGYTF

d_gene: .
v_gene: TRBV6-8
j_gene: TRBJ1-2
CDR3aa: CASSDINYGYTF

d_gene: .
v_gene: TRBV5-4
j_gene: TRBJ1-3
CDR3aa: CASSADGTAGNTIYF

d_gene: TRBD2
v_gene: TRBV5-6
j_gene: TRBJ2-1
CDR3aa: CASSLPSGRNEQFF

d_gene: .
v_gene: TRBV9
j_gene: TRBJ2-1
CDR3aa: CASSVASASSYNEQFF

d_gene: .
v_gene: TRBV20-1
j_gene: TRBJ2-1
CDR3aa: CSARRDEQFF

d_gene: TRBD1
v_gene: TRBV6-1
j_gene: TRBJ2-5
CDR3aa: CASSKTGVGETQYF

d_gene: TRBD2
v_gene: TRBV30
j_gene: TRBJ2-1
CDR3aa: CAWSGGGPDTYNEQFF

d_gene: TRBD2
v_gene: TRBV4-1
j_gene: TRBJ2-2
CDR3aa: CASSQLSGTANTGELFF

d_gene: TRBD1
v_gene: TRBV29-1
j_gene: TRBJ2-2
CDR3aa: CSVVKGAGGELFF